A single sample gave rise to the 6 T cell receptor beta chains below, sequenced in a study of radiation and T cells in renal cell carcinoma. The time point here: blood 4 weeks post-SBRT, at nephrectomy. The sample's treatment: 15 Gy SBRT to primary tumor, nephrectomy 4 weeks later. Sequenced by immunoSEQ multiplex PCR; TCRdb stores in-frame clones only, minus some. The table shows 130,000 to 150,000 clones, with 80% to 90% occurring only once. The specimen was blood, collected from a patient whose treatment included radiotherapy and nephrectomy. The receptors derive from a woman between 45 and 60 years old with renal cell carcinoma.

This sequence joins TRBV19 and TRBJ1-5; D might be TRBD1 (6 bases). The V end lost 3 bases, the J end lost 5 bases, and 11 bases lay between the germline ends. The CDR3 consists of 14 residues. Germline V gives CDR1 LNHDA, CDR2 SQIVND (reference sequence). CDR3 sequence: CASSIQGSDQPQHF. DNA of the CDR3: TGTGCCAGTAGTATCCAGGGGTCGGATCAGCCCCAGCATTTT.

This clone was found once. Here the CDR3 reads CASSVISGARGNQPQHF. The CDR3 DNA reads TGTGCCAGCAGTGTTATATCGGGGGCGCGAGGCAATCAGCCCCAGCATTTT. The gene calls are TRBV28 and TRBJ1-5, with a weak D call TRBD1 (6 bases). Per the germline V gene, CDR1 is MDHEN and CDR2 is SYDVKM. The CDR3 has 17 amino acids. With 5 bases removed from V and 2 bases from J, the gap between germline ends came to 19 bases.

This chain's CDR3 is CASCIPTDTQYF. For the CDR3, the DNA is TGTGCCAGCTGTATCCCCACAGATACGCAGTATTTT. V and J are TRBV28 and TRBJ2-3; no definite D call. Germline V lookup: CDR1 MDHEN, CDR2 SYDVKM. The CDR3 runs to 12 residues. V shed 8 bases and J shed 2 bases, with 8 bases lying between them.

This clone was detected a few times. V is TRBV5-4 and J is TRBJ2-5, with a weak D call TRBD1 (6 bases). V lost 2 bases and J 1 base, leaving 12 bases between the germline ends. The CDR3 covers 15 residues. Germline CDR1 is SGHNT and CDR2 is YYREEE (reference sequence). The CDR3 bases are TGTGCCAGCAGCTTAGATTGGACAGCCCAAGAGACCCAGTACTTC. The encoded protein is CASSLDWTAQETQYF.

The V call is TRBV7-8, the J call TRBJ1-5; TRBD1 aligns across 7 bases. The junction had 9 bases not matched to a gene; V was cut back by 7 bases and J by 0 bases. CDR3 length equals 16 residues. Germline loops: CDR1 SGHVS, CDR2 FQNEAQ. CDR3 protein: CASTQDRTYSNQPQHF. The CDR3, as DNA: TGTGCCAGCACCCAGGACAGGACGTATAGCAATCAGCCCCAGCATTTT.

The V gene is TRBV5-4, the J gene TRBJ2-2; a possible D gene is TRBD1 (5 bases). With 7 bases removed from V and 1 base from J, the gap between germline ends came to 14 bases. This CDR3 is 15 amino acids long. The germline CDR1 and CDR2 sequences are SGHNT and YYREEE (reference sequence). DNA for the CDR3: TGTGCCAGCGGCCGTGCAGGGATGAACACCGGGGAGCTGTTTTTT. Protein: CASGRAGMNTGELFF.